What follows is one T cell receptor (beta chain) and its context. The antigen remains undetermined. The data belong to a study of T cell responses to AZD1222 COVID-19 vaccine. Findings of the study overall: Recipients of two AZD1222 doses showed rising Spike-specific TCR breadth and depth.

Sequencing used immunoSEQ multiplex PCR; TCRdb keeps in-frame clones, though not all of them. The top ten clones hold 6.5% of a sample with 70,000 or so clones, under 90% of them seen once. The V segment lost 4 bases and the J segment 2 bases; nucleotides outside the gene matches: 5. From germline, CDR1 is PRHDT and CDR2 FYEKMQ (reference sequence). The CDR3 extends over 16 amino acids. Pooled together were second doses at about 4 or about 12 weeks. Material: peripheral blood, obtained 28 days after the second AZD1222 dose. V usage is TRBV13 and J usage is TRBJ1-5; 10 positions match TRBD1. This receptor was identified in an adult who received the AZD1222 COVID-19 vaccine. CDR3: CASSYRDRGGNQPQHF. DNA of the CDR3: TGTGCCAGCAGCTACAGGGACAGGGGAGGCAATCAGCCCCAGCATTTT.